Listed below are T cell receptor beta chains from one sample, sequenced in a study of cytomegalovirus exposure and HLA in healthy donors. Sequencing was performed with immunoSEQ multiplex PCR; in TCRdb, only in-frame clones are kept and a portion is missing. The sample has approximately 140,000 clones; 79% are singletons. The sample was PBMCs. All receptors derive from a man aged 45-60 years in good health and CMV-seropositive. CDR3s include the opening cysteine and the closing phenylalanine or tryptophan. The D gene is left open where the match is weak. Only some rows state a clone size, as once, few, many or a class for expanded clones.

cdr3_aa	cdr3_nt	v_call	j_call	clone_size	d_call
CASSSLPSGANVLTF	TGTGCCAGCAGTTCCCTCCCGAGTGGGGCCAACGTCCTGACTTTC	TRBV6-5	TRBJ2-6	NA	NA
CASSEGARGETQYF	TGCGCCAGCAGTGAAGGAGCGCGGGGAGAGACCCAGTACTTC	TRBV10-1	TRBJ2-5	NA	NA
CAWSVLAGANEQYF	TGTGCCTGGAGTGTACTGGCGGGAGCGAACGAGCAGTACTTC	TRBV30	TRBJ2-7	NA	TRBD2
CASRPPARDEQFF	TGTGCCAGCAGACCCCCTGCCCGCGATGAGCAGTTCTTC	TRBV2	TRBJ2-1	NA	NA
CASSLTGQAGGELFF	TGTGCCAGCAGTCTTACAGGGCAGGCGGGCGGGGAGCTGTTTTTT	TRBV2	TRBJ2-2	once	NA
CASSSRQGAVGEQYF	TGTGCCAGCAGTTCCCGACAGGGGGCTGTGGGCGAGCAGTACTTC	TRBV6-5	TRBJ2-7	NA	TRBD1
CASIPGQGLYEQYF	TGTGCCAGCATCCCGGGACAGGGCTTATACGAGCAGTACTTC	TRBV2	TRBJ2-7	NA	TRBD1
CASSAPTGAQWSQYF	TGTGCCAGCAGTGCCCCGACAGGGGCCCAGTGGTCCCAGTACTTC	TRBV28	TRBJ2-5	NA	TRBD1
CASSLSGGAYTEAFF	TGTGCCAGCAGCTTATCGGGGGGGGCTTACACTGAAGCTTTCTTT	TRBV7-3	TRBJ1-1	NA	NA
CASSPTQGSGNTIYF	TGTGCCAGCAGCCCTACACAGGGGTCTGGAAACACCATATATTTT	TRBV7-6	TRBJ1-3	NA	TRBD1
CASGVTGDSYEQYF	TGTGCCAGCGGGGTGACAGGGGACTCCTACGAGCAGTACTTC	TRBV14	TRBJ2-7	NA	TRBD1
CASSLQGGNQPQHF	TGCGCCAGCAGCTTACAGGGAGGCAATCAGCCCCAGCATTTT	TRBV5-1	TRBJ1-5	few	NA
CASSLNSVSDTQYF	TGTGCCAGCAGCTTAAATTCTGTATCTGATACGCAGTATTTT	TRBV7-2	TRBJ2-3	once	NA
CACPWLAGGTIHYEQYF	TGTGCCTGCCCATGGCTAGCGGGAGGGACAATACACTACGAGCAGTACTTC	TRBV30	TRBJ2-7	NA	TRBD2
CASSRTGTAYEQYF	TGTGCCAGCAGTAGAACCGGGACAGCATACGAGCAGTACTTC	TRBV28	TRBJ2-7	once	TRBD1
CASRASGTGDGYTF	TGTGCCAGCAGAGCTTCCGGGACAGGGGATGGCTACACCTTC	TRBV6-1	TRBJ1-2	NA	TRBD1
CASSFNIGGLAGGGELFF	TGTGCCAGCAGCTTCAACATCGGGGGACTAGCGGGAGGAGGGGAGCTGTTTTTT	TRBV11-3	TRBJ2-2	once	TRBD2
CASSTGGSSTDTQYF	TGTGCCAGCAGTACAGGGGGCTCGAGCACAGATACGCAGTATTTT	TRBV2	TRBJ2-3	NA	TRBD1
CASSPGTGSYEQYF	TGTGCCAGCAGTCCAGGGACTGGCAGCTACGAGCAGTACTTC	TRBV28	TRBJ2-7	NA	NA
CASSQAQGVGEQYF	TGCGCCAGCAGCCAAGCCCAGGGGGTTGGCGAGCAGTACTTC	TRBV4-1	TRBJ2-7	NA	TRBD1
CAISDRLAIIYEQYF	TGTGCCATCAGTGATAGGCTAGCGATCATCTACGAGCAGTACTTC	TRBV10-3	TRBJ2-7	NA	NA
CASSFTDREDYF	TGTGCCAGCAGTTTTACGGACAGGGAGGACTACTTC	TRBV28	TRBJ2-7	few	TRBD1
CASGMPRDRAWEQYF	TGTGCTAGTGGTATGCCGCGGGACAGGGCTTGGGAGCAGTACTTC	TRBV12-5	TRBJ2-5	NA	TRBD1
CASSLGLAAYEQYF	TGTGCCAGCAGCTTGGGACTAGCGGCCTACGAGCAGTACTTC	TRBV7-2	TRBJ2-7	few	TRBD2
CASNPDRGQETQYF	TGTGCCAGCAATCCTGACAGGGGCCAAGAGACCCAGTACTTC	TRBV2	TRBJ2-5	NA	TRBD1
CSVEDGREGTYEQYF	TGCAGCGTTGAAGATGGACGGGAGGGGACCTACGAGCAGTACTTC	TRBV29-1	TRBJ2-7	NA	TRBD2
CASRDYSNTGELFF	TGTGCCAGTAGAGACTATTCTAACACCGGGGAGCTGTTTTTT	TRBV19	TRBJ2-2	NA	NA
CASSYRLAGGNIQYF	TGTGCCAGCAGTTACCGACTAGCGGGGGGAAACATTCAGTACTTC	TRBV6-5	TRBJ2-4	NA	TRBD2
CASSGGDSPNYGYTF	TGTGCCAGCAGCGGCGGGGACAGCCCTAACTATGGCTACACCTTC	TRBV9	TRBJ1-2	NA	TRBD1
CASSSQTGGRWDF	TGTGCCAGCAGCTCTCAGACAGGGGGCCGGTGGGATTTT	TRBV6-4	TRBJ2-3	NA	TRBD1
CASSYGTTDNEQFF	TGTGCCAGCAGTTACGGGACTACTGACAATGAGCAGTTCTTC	TRBV6-6	TRBJ2-1	NA	TRBD2
CASSLGTGTNTGELFF	TGTGCCAGCAGCTTGGGGACAGGGACGAACACCGGGGAGCTGTTTTTT	TRBV5-4	TRBJ2-2	NA	TRBD1
CSVGTSYEQYF	TGCAGCGTCGGGACATCCTACGAGCAGTACTTC	TRBV29-1	TRBJ2-7	NA	NA
CSSSARLAGRWNEQFF	TGTTCCAGCAGCGCACGACTAGCGGGACGGTGGAATGAGCAGTTCTTC	TRBV7-9	TRBJ2-1	NA	TRBD2
CASSSVVSSYNEQFF	TGTGCCAGCAGTTCCGTAGTCTCTTCCTACAATGAGCAGTTCTTC	TRBV6-5	TRBJ2-1	NA	NA
CASSDWRGGYGYTF	TGTGCCAGCAGCGACTGGCGGGGGGGTTATGGCTACACCTTC	TRBV6-5	TRBJ1-2	NA	NA
CSSKGGGNQPQHF	TGTTCCAGCAAGGGGGGGGGCAATCAGCCCCAGCATTTT	TRBV7-9	TRBJ1-5	NA	NA